The 14 T cell receptor beta chains below all came from one sample that was sequenced in a study of T cell responses to AZD1222 COVID-19 vaccine. Profiled with immunoSEQ multiplex PCR; TCRdb holds only in-frame clones, not every one. The sample contains over 60,000 clones, 80% to 90% of which appear only once. The sequencing used peripheral blood, collected on day 0 of AZD1222 vaccination. The source is an adult in good health.

This chain joins TRBV11-2 and TRBJ1-3; D remains unclear. Germline values: CDR1 SGHAT, CDR2 FQNNGV. V was shortened by 5 bases and J by 2 bases, with 10 bases between the two germline ends. This CDR3 comprises 14 residues. The CDR3 nucleotides are TGTGCCAGCAGCCCCGGGTTCACTGGAAACACCATATATTTT. Amino acids: CASSPGFTGNTIYF.

The chain couples TRBV6-5 to TRBJ1-1; 8 bases fit TRBD1. CDR3 length: 15 amino acids. The germline V gene encodes CDR1 MNHEY and CDR2 SVGAGI. Losses at the gene ends were 6 bases for V and 1 base for J; bases not matched to a gene: 7. In DNA, the CDR3 is TGTGCCAGCAGGCGATATACAGGGGGGAACACTGAAGCTTTCTTT. Translation gives CASRRYTGGNTEAFF.

The V and J genes are TRBV9 and TRBJ2-3; TRBD2 agrees at 12 bases. Germline lookup yields CDR1 SGDLS and CDR2 YYNGEE. This CDR3 is built from 15 residues. V shed 3 bases and J 6 bases; nucleotides not matched to a gene: 5. The CDR3 sequence is CASSALAGGRDTQYF. CDR3 DNA sequence: TGTGCCAGCAGCGCCCTAGCGGGGGGGCGGGATACGCAGTATTTT. The variable domain in full, with the rest retrieved from reference TRBV9 and TRBJ2-3, is DSGVTQTPKHLITATGQRVTLRCSPRSGDLSVYWYQQSLDQGLQFLIQYYNGEERAKGNILERFSAQQFPDLHSELNLSSLELGDSALYFCASSALAGGRDTQYFGPGTRLTVL.

This chain links TRBV27 with TRBJ2-7; D is tentatively TRBD1 or TRBD2 (7 bases each). In germline, CDR1 is MNHEY, CDR2 SMNVEV (reference sequence). V shed 6 bases and J shed 6 bases, with 21 bases lying between them. This CDR3 comprises 15 residues. The CDR3 here is CASRRSGTEGGEQYF. CDR3 DNA sequence: TGTGCCAGCAGGAGAAGCGGGACAGAAGGAGGCGAGCAGTACTTC.

The V and J genes are TRBV5-1 and TRBJ2-1, with 7 positions matching TRBD2. CDR1 is SGHRS and CDR2 is YFSETQ in the germline V gene. V gave up 4 bases and J gave up 2 bases; unmatched junction bases: 6. CDR3 length equals 15 residues. The CDR3 is CASSRERGTYNEQFF. The CDR3 nucleotides read TGCGCCAGCAGCCGAGAGCGGGGCACCTACAATGAGCAGTTCTTC.

The chain combines TRBV11-2 with TRBJ2-1; D not certain. This CDR3 comprises 17 residues. The germline V gene has CDR1 SGHAT and CDR2 FQNNGV. V lost 0 bases, J lost 8 bases, and 20 bases lay in between. The CDR3 DNA reads as TGTGCCAGCAGCTTAGATTCAATTCGGTATGGAAGCCATGAGCAGTTCTTC. Translation: CASSLDSIRYGSHEQFF.

CDR3 sequence (DNA): TGTGCCAGCAGCTTAGGTTCGGGGGGGCCTGATACGCAGTATTTT. This translates into CASSLGSGGPDTQYF. This rearrangement joins TRBV7-6 to TRBJ2-3, with TRBD2 matching 8 bases. This CDR3 has 15 residues. Trimming cost V 1 base and J 6 bases; bases outside gene matches: 6. From germline, CDR1 is SGHVS and CDR2 FNYEAQ.

The chain couples TRBV6-5 to TRBJ1-3; D is unclear. Germline CDR1 MNHEY, CDR2 SVGAGI. Trimming removed 6 bases from V and 1 base from J, with 13 bases in between. The CDR3 totals 15 residues. This CDR3 reads CASRPGTSSGNTIYF. The CDR3, as DNA: TGTGCCAGCAGGCCGGGAACTTCATCTGGAAACACCATATATTTT.

The chain recombines TRBV19 with TRBJ1-5, with D uncertain. Germline CDR1 reads LNHDA; CDR2 reads SQIVND (reference sequence). With 0 bases removed from V and 4 bases from J, the gap between germline ends came to 10 bases. The CDR3 has 15 residues. The CDR3 is CASSIDAGENQPQHF. The DNA of the CDR3 is TGTGCCAGTAGTATAGACGCCGGGGAAAATCAGCCCCAGCATTTT.

The gene calls are TRBV18 and TRBJ1-1, with D possibly being TRBD1 (5 bases). CDR1 is KGHSH and CDR2 is LQKENI in the germline V gene. V was trimmed by 0 bases and J by 0 bases, leaving 5 bases between them. The CDR3 is 14 residues long. The CDR3 region has the DNA TGTGCCAGCTCACCACCGACAGTGAACACTGAAGCTTTCTTT. This translates into CASSPPTVNTEAFF.

J is TRBJ2-5 and V is TRBV14; D not resolved. Trimming removed 2 bases at V and 0 bases at J, with 7 bases between. This CDR3 has 14 amino acids. Germline V gene sequence: CDR1 SGHDN, CDR2 FVKESK. CDR3 amino acids: CASSQSVYQETQYF. CDR3 coding DNA: TGTGCCAGCAGCCAATCTGTGTACCAAGAGACCCAGTACTTC.

The rearrangement links TRBV7-8 to TRBJ1-1; the D is unclear. Germline CDR1 is SGHVS and CDR2 is FQNEAQ. CDR3 length: 15 residues. Trimming took 4 bases from V and 3 from J, leaving 15 bases between them. DNA of the CDR3: TGTGCCAGCAGCTACCTGGTGGGGTTCGACACTGAAGCTTTCTTT. It is translated as CASSYLVGFDTEAFF.

The chain employs TRBV5-4 and TRBJ2-1; TRBD2 matches at 10 bases. There are 14 residues in the CDR3. V trimming: 2 bases; J trimming: 7 bases; junction bases outside the gene matches: 3. Germline assignment: CDR1 SGHNT and CDR2 YYREEE (reference sequence). The CDR3 DNA follows: TGTGCCAGCAGCTTTACAGCGGGGGGGAATGAGCAGTTCTTC. Protein product: CASSFTAGGNEQFF.

This chain uses TRBV11-1 with TRBJ1-6; 8 bases align to TRBD1. Germline V lookup: CDR1 SGHAT, CDR2 FQDESV (reference sequence). The ends lost 1 base at V and 7 bases at J; junction bases unmatched: 3. The CDR3 loop spans 15 amino acids. CDR3 in DNA: TGTGCCAGCAGCTTAGGACAGGGGCGCAATTCACCCCTCCACTTT. Its translation: CASSLGQGRNSPLHF.